These T cell receptor beta chains were read from a single sample in a study of CD8 T cells in Susac syndrome. TCRdb re-called the immunoSEQ multiplex PCR reads through MiXCR, storing one row per CDR3 protein. Here the sample spans about 120,000 distinct CDR3 sequences, roughly 94% being singletons. Sequenced material: CD8+ T cells from PBMCs. The receptors derive from a human donor with Susac syndrome. Each CDR3 is given with its conserved first and last residue. A D gene is named only where the DNA matches it firmly. Expanded clones are given a class, and other clones once, few, many or no size at all.

. . 12 TRBJ1-2 TRBV29-1 CSADGGTHGYTF TGCAGCGCCGATGGAGGTACGCATGGCTACACCTTC
. TRBD1 14 TRBJ1-4 TRBV29-1 CSVQTGGINEKLFF TGCAGCGTTCAAACAGGGGGCATTAATGAAAAACTGTTTTTT
. TRBD1 14 TRBJ2-7 TRBV4-1 CASSQSGQGYEQYF TGCGCCAGCAGCCAGTCGGGACAGGGCTACGAGCAGTACTTC
. . 14 TRBJ2-7 TRBV4-1 CASSQELGTYEQYF TGCGCCAGCAGCCAAGAGCTGGGCACCTACGAGCAGTACTTC
. . 15 TRBJ2-6 TRBV3-1 CASSRADSGANVLTF TGTGCCAGCAGCCGAGCCGACTCTGGGGCCAACGTCCTGACTTTC
. TRBD2 15 TRBJ2-1 TRBV4-1 CASSQGGTSDNEQFF TGCGCCAGCAGCCAAGGCGGGACTAGCGACAATGAGCAGTTCTTC
. . 13 TRBJ2-1 TRBV15 CATSRDPNNEQFF TGTGCCACCAGCAGAGACCCGAACAATGAGCAGTTCTTC
. . 15 TRBJ2-2 TRBV7-9 CASSLGTANTGELFF TGTGCCAGCAGCTTAGGGACGGCGAACACCGGGGAGCTGTTTTTT
. . 18 TRBJ2-4 TRBV21-1 CASSKAGQVLIAKNIQYF TGTGCCAGCAGCAAAGCGGGACAGGTTCTAATAGCCAAAAACATTCAGTACTTC
. . 17 TRBJ1-2 TRBV29-1 CSVEGQQGLRPSYGYTF TGCAGCGTTGAAGGACAACAGGGACTGCGTCCATCCTATGGCTACACCTTC
. . 14 TRBJ2-1 TRBV6-5 CASSPVLTYNEQFF TGTGCCAGCAGTCCGGTTTTGACCTACAATGAGCAGTTCTTC
. TRBD1 17 TRBJ1-5 TRBV7-9 CASSAHRDRDRNQPQHF TGTGCCAGCAGCGCTCACCGGGACAGGGACCGCAATCAGCCCCAGCATTTT
. . 14 TRBJ1-2 TRBV29-1 CSVAGASTLDGYTF TGCAGCGTTGCAGGGGCCTCAACGTTGGATGGCTACACCTTC
. . 16 TRBJ2-5 TRBV21-1 CASSNYRGLRQETQYF TGTGCCAGCAGCAACTACAGGGGACTACGCCAAGAGACCCAGTACTTC
once . 12 TRBJ2-5 TRBV4-1 CASSRSQETQYF TGCGCCAGCAGTCGCAGCCAAGAGACCCAGTACTTC
. . 13 TRBJ1-2 TRBV19 CASSISPQRGYTF TGTGCCAGTAGTATTTCCCCCCAGAGGGGCTACACCTTC
few TRBD2 13 TRBJ2-3 TRBV12-3/TRBV12-4 CASSSGGADTQYF TGTGCCAGCTCTAGCGGGGGGGCAGATACGCAGTATTTT
. . 13 TRBJ1-1 TRBV11-2 CASTWTSNTEAFF TGTGCCAGCACCTGGACCTCGAACACTGAAGCTTTCTTT
. . 15 TRBJ2-3 TRBV4-3 CASSQGVGGTDTQYF TGCGCCAGCAGCCAAGGGGTTGGGGGGACAGATACGCAGTATTTT
once . 13 TRBJ1-6 TRBV6-5 CASSGAYNSPLHF TGTGCCAGCAGTGGGGCGTATAATTCACCCCTCCACTTT
once TRBD2 14 TRBJ2-3 TRBV4-2 CASSQGLAGGTQYF TGTGCCAGCAGCCAGGGACTAGCGGGAGGGACGCAGTATTTT
. . 14 TRBJ2-4 TRBV29-1 CSVEEGLAKNIQYF TGCAGCGTTGAGGAGGGGCTAGCCAAAAACATTCAGTACTTC
. . 15 TRBJ2-3 TRBV9 CASSVNGQGKDTQYF TGTGCCAGCAGCGTAAATGGTCAGGGAAAAGATACGCAGTATTTT
. TRBD1 14 TRBJ2-1 TRBV12-3/TRBV12-4 CASRLTGAHNEQFF TGTGCCAGCAGACTGACAGGGGCCCACAATGAGCAGTTCTTC
. TRBD1 15 TRBJ2-3 TRBV18 CASSPTGSRGDTQYF TGTGCCAGCTCACCGACAGGGTCTCGGGGAGATACGCAGTATTTT
. . 15 TRBJ2-1 TRBV16 CASSEGLGSYNEQFF TGTGCCAGCAGCGAAGGACTGGGGTCCTACAATGAGCAGTTCTTC
. TRBD1 14 TRBJ2-1 TRBV9 CASSVGDSYNEQFF TGTGCCAGCAGCGTAGGGGACAGCTACAATGAGCAGTTCTTC
. TRBD1 17 TRBJ2-3 TRBV5-1 CASSIKTRTGDEDTQYF TGCGCCAGCAGCATAAAGACAAGGACAGGGGATGAAGATACGCAGTATTTT
. . 12 TRBJ2-7 TRBV29-1 CSVEEGAYEQYF TGCAGCGTTGAAGAGGGTGCCTACGAGCAGTACTTC
. . 14 TRBJ2-7 TRBV13 CASSLVFEGHEQYF TGTGCCAGCAGCTTGGTCTTCGAGGGGCATGAGCAGTACTTC
. . 14 TRBJ2-5 TRBV12-3/TRBV12-4 CASSLFGARETQYF TGTGCCAGCAGTTTATTTGGGGCCCGGGAGACCCAGTACTTC
. . 12 TRBJ1-5 TRBV9 CASSVEGGPQHF TGTGCCAGCAGCGTAGAGGGGGGGCCCCAGCATTTT
once . 13 TRBJ2-7 TRBV20-1 CSARPGTVYEQYF TGCAGTGCTAGGCCGGGGACGGTTTACGAGCAGTACTTC
. . 12 TRBJ1-1 TRBV7-2 CASSPGSLKLFF TGTGCCAGCAGCCCCGGTTCTCTGAAGCTGTTCTTT
. TRBD1 15 TRBJ1-2 TRBV3-1 CASSLNRGNNYGYTF TGTGCCAGCAGCCTCAACAGGGGGAATAACTATGGCTACACCTTC
. . 14 TRBJ1-5 TRBV6-5 CASSYGLGNQPQHF TGTGCCAGCAGTTACGGTCTTGGCAATCAGCCCCAGCATTTT
. . 14 TRBJ1-3 TRBV20-1 CSARDPGSGNTIYF TGCAGTGCTAGAGATCCAGGCTCTGGAAACACCATATATTTT
. . 12 TRBJ1-5 TRBV11-2 CASSTQNQPQHF TGTGCCAGCAGCACGCAGAATCAGCCCCAGCATTTT
. . 16 TRBJ1-3 TRBV6-1 CASRPTGALSGNTIYF TGTGCCAGCAGACCCACAGGAGCCCTCTCTGGAAACACCATATATTTT
. TRBD1 15 TRBJ2-5 TRBV29-1 CSAEPGQGAEETQYF TGCAGCGCAGAACCGGGACAGGGGGCTGAGGAGACCCAGTACTTC